The 31 T cell receptor beta chains given below trace back to one sample, sequenced in a study of early T cells in non-severe SARS-CoV-2 infection. One entry per CDR3 protein, called by TCRdb with MiXCR from the 5' RACE reads. The repertoire holds some 85,000 distinct CDR3 sequences, approximately 14% seen once, with around 1.5% in the top ten. The sample comprised whole blood. The origin of the receptors is an adult who was a healthcare worker with PCR-confirmed SARS-CoV-2 infection or an uninfected control (not recorded which).

This clonotype appeared many times. The V call is TRBV11-1, the J call TRBJ2-2, with D tentatively TRBD2 (6 bases). Germline loops: CDR1 SGHAT, CDR2 FQDESV (reference sequence). There are 14 residues in the CDR3. The ends were cut back, 2 bases at V and 5 bases at J, with 9 bases in the middle. The CDR3 here is CASSLRTMTGELFF. The CDR3 DNA reads as TGTGCCAGCAGCTTAAGGACTATGACCGGGGAGCTGTTTTTT.

CDR3 in amino acids: CASNPGLRTYGYTF. Here the CDR3 DNA reads TGTGCCAGCAACCCAGGGCTGAGGACCTATGGCTACACCTTC. The chain joins TRBV7-2 to TRBJ1-2, with D perhaps TRBD1 (5 bases). V was trimmed by 7 bases and J by 4 bases, leaving 16 bases between them. In germline, CDR1 is SGHTA, CDR2 FQGNSA. CDR3 length equals 14 residues.

Ten or more counts support this clonotype. This chain uses TRBV10-1 with TRBJ1-2; D uncertain. CDR3 size: 13 residues. V shed 0 bases and J shed 2 bases, with 4 bases lying between them. The germline V gene has CDR1 WNHNN and CDR2 SYGVQD (reference sequence). The CDR3 DNA is TGCGCCAGCAGTGAGTCGGACAACTATGGCTACACCTTC. This sequence encodes CASSESDNYGYTF.

A remark on this clonotype: A much larger clone differs from this one at a single base, so this may be a read error. The chain uses TRBV7-2 and TRBJ2-2; TRBD1 aligns across 9 bases. The germline CDR1 and CDR2 sequences are SGHTA and FQGNSA. The CDR3 is 16 residues long. The CDR3 sequence is CASSMTQGALTGELLF. In DNA, the CDR3 is TGTGCCAGCAGCATGACACAGGGGGCCCTCACCGGGGAGCTGCTTTTT.

The chain joins TRBV10-3 to TRBJ2-3, with D possibly matching TRBD2 (5 bases). The CDR3 is 14 residues long. V lost 6 bases, J lost 1 base, and 11 bases lay in between. CDR1 and CDR2 from the germline V gene are ENHRY and SYGVKD. The DNA for the CDR3 is TGTGCCATCAGCGACCGAGCGGGCACAGATACGCAGTATTTT. Translating it yields CAISDRAGTDTQYF.

This clonotype has at least ten counts. This chain uses TRBV20-1 with TRBJ1-2, with D perhaps matching TRBD1 (5 bases). The CDR3 runs 11 residues. Germline lookup yields CDR1 DFQATT and CDR2 SNEGSKA (reference sequence). Trimming removed 0 bases from V and 7 bases from J, with 6 bases in between. The DNA of the CDR3 is TGCAGTGCTAGAGAGACAGCTGGCTACACCTTC. This codes for CSARETAGYTF.

This clonotype was detected only a few times. The V and J genes are TRBV20-1 and TRBJ2-7; 8 bases line up with TRBD2. The CDR3 is 12 residues long. Germline V CDR1 and CDR2: DFQATT, SNEGSKA (reference sequence). Trimming took 5 bases from V and 6 from J; bases not matched to a gene: 6. CDR3 DNA sequence: TGCAGTGCTCCCACGGGGGGGCGCGAGCAGTACTTC. It yields the protein CSAPTGGREQYF.

This clonotype has a handful of counts. The V gene is TRBV3-1, the J gene TRBJ2-7, with 8 bases identical to TRBD1. The CDR3 consists of 13 residues. V shed 1 base and J 4 bases; nucleotides not matched to a gene: 0. CDR1 and CDR2 (germline): LGHDT, YNNKEL (reference sequence). CDR3 residues: CASSQGTGYEQYF. In DNA form, the CDR3 reads TGTGCCAGCAGCCAAGGGACAGGGTACGAGCAGTACTTC.

This clonotype has only a few counts. This rearrangement joins TRBV2 to TRBJ1-5, with TRBD1 matching over 7 bases. The CDR3 covers 16 residues. Germline CDR1 SNHLY, CDR2 FYNNEI. After removal of 6 bases from V and 0 bases from J, the junction contained 8 bases not matched to a gene. In DNA form, the CDR3 reads TGTGCCAGCAGAGGGACAGAGACTTATAGCAATCAGCCCCAGCATTTT. This encodes CASRGTETYSNQPQHF.

Comments on this clonotype: A read error is possible here, since a much larger clone lies one base away. The chain is built from TRBV28 and TRBJ2-1; D not resolved. Germline CDR1 MDHEN, CDR2 SYDVKM. The CDR3 is made up of 13 amino acids. The DNA for the CDR3 is TGTACCAGCAGTTTAAACTGGGCCAGCCCGCAGTTCTTC. It yields the protein CTSSLNWASPQFF. Full variable domain (outside the CDR3, taken from reference TRBV28 and TRBJ2-1): DVKVTQSSRYLVKRTGEKVFLECVQDMDHENMFWYRQDPGLGLRLIYFSYDVKMKEKGDIPEGYSVSREKKERFSLILESASTNQTSMYLCTSSLNWASPQFFGPGTRLTVL.

This clonotype was detected ten times or more. This rearrangement joins TRBV5-1 to TRBJ2-3, with 13 bases identical to TRBD2. Germline V gene sequence: CDR1 SGHRS, CDR2 YFSETQ. The V and J ends lost 4 bases and 4 bases, in that order; junction bases with no gene match: 6. The length of the CDR3 is 16 residues. This chain's CDR3 is CASSLRTSGGSDTQYF. CDR3 in DNA: TGCGCCAGCAGCCTAAGGACTAGCGGGGGCTCAGATACGCAGTATTTT.

The chain has TRBV7-2 and TRBJ1-1; D might be TRBD1 (5 bases). The ends were cut back, 6 bases at V and 10 bases at J, with 21 bases in the middle. The germline V gene encodes CDR1 SGHTA and CDR2 FQGNSA. This CDR3 is built from 14 residues. The CDR3 here is CASSRPTPRVGAFF. Here the CDR3 DNA reads TGTGCCAGCAGTCGCCCCACCCCCAGGGTTGGAGCTTTCTTT.

The V call is TRBV10-3, the J call TRBJ1-1, with a possible D match to TRBD1 (6 bases). Germline CDR1 and CDR2: ENHRY and SYGVKD. Trimming pared 6 bases from V and 0 bases from J, leaving 8 bases between. The CDR3 length is 13 residues. CDR3: CAIRTGVNTEAFF. CDR3 sequence (DNA): TGTGCCATCAGGACAGGTGTGAACACTGAAGCTTTCTTT.

This clonotype was seen at least ten times. V gene TRBV9 combines with J gene TRBJ2-3; perhaps TRBD1 as D (5 bases). The germline V and J ends were trimmed by 2 bases and 3 bases, with 13 bases remaining between them. CDR3 length: 15 residues. The germline gives CDR1 SGDLS, CDR2 YYNGEE. CDR3 sequence: CASSVLGASTDTQYF. As DNA, the CDR3 is TGTGCCAGCAGCGTCTTAGGGGCCTCAACAGATACGCAGTATTTT.

The table lists this clonotype with many counts. This chain joins TRBV4-3 and TRBJ1-6, with D perhaps TRBD1 (5 bases). Trimming took 3 bases from V and 6 from J, leaving 12 bases between them. Per germline, CDR1 LGHNA and CDR2 YSLEER. The CDR3 is 15 amino acids. DNA of the CDR3: TGCGCCAGCAGCCAGGGGCGGACCAGTAATTCACCCCTCCACTTT. This sequence encodes CASSQGRTSNSPLHF.

This clonotype has just a few counts. The rearrangement joins TRBV19 to TRBJ1-2; TRBD1 is a possible D gene (5 bases). Trimming stripped 4 bases from V and 2 bases from J, with 14 bases between. CDR1 and CDR2 (germline): LNHDA, SQIVND (reference sequence). This CDR3 has 15 residues. The CDR3 loop reads CASSTLDKPNYGYTF. The CDR3 region has the DNA TGTGCCAGTAGTACTTTGGACAAACCAAACTATGGCTACACCTTC.

The chain has TRBV6-2 or TRBV6-3 and TRBJ2-2; D gene uncertain. The CDR3 is 24 amino acids. Trimming took off 2 bases at V and 6 bases at J, with 40 bases between the two ends. Germline CDR1 and CDR2: MNHEY and SVGEGT. The CDR3 sequence is CASSYPPFLATTQREFRRAGELFF. The CDR3 DNA is TGTGCCAGCAGTTACCCCCCTTTCTTGGCCACGACCCAAAGGGAATTCCGAAGAGCCGGGGAGCTGTTTTTT.

Ten or more counts support this clonotype. The chain combines TRBV27 with TRBJ2-3; 14 bases agree with TRBD2. Trimming removed 2 bases from V and 7 bases from J; junction bases left unmatched: 8. This CDR3 has 17 amino acids. CDR1 MNHEY and CDR2 SMNVEV come from the germline V gene (reference sequence). The CDR3 region has the DNA TGTGCCAGCAGTTTACCGACTAGCGGGGGGGCCATTAATACGCAGTATTTT. Encoded protein: CASSLPTSGGAINTQYF.

The CDR3: CASSIRQGSYEQYF. The CDR3 DNA sequence: TGTGCCAGTAGTATCAGGCAGGGTTCCTACGAGCAGTACTTC. The gene calls are TRBV19 and TRBJ2-7, with D maybe TRBD1 (5 bases). This CDR3 is 14 amino acids long. Per the germline V gene, CDR1 is LNHDA and CDR2 is SQIVND (reference sequence). Trimming left V 3 bases short and J 1 base short, with 10 bases between.

This clonotype was counted ten times or more. The chain links TRBV19 to TRBJ1-5, with D perhaps matching TRBD1 (5 bases). V was clipped by 7 bases and J by 2 bases, with 15 bases between them. CDR1 LNHDA and CDR2 SQIVND come from the germline V gene (reference sequence). The CDR3 runs 15 residues. CDR3 coding DNA: TGTGCCAGTACTCCGAAGGTGGGGGGCAATCAGCCCCAGCATTTT. Its translation is CASTPKVGGNQPQHF. The full variable domain, with the rest looked up from reference TRBV19 and TRBJ1-5, is DGGITQSPKYLFRKEGQNVTLSCEQNLNHDAMYWYRQDPGQGLRLIYYSQIVNDFQKGDIAEGYSVSREKKESFPLTVTSAQKNPTAFYLCASTPKVGGNQPQHFGDGTRLSIL.

This clonotype appeared many times. The chain is built from TRBV5-6 and TRBJ2-3; TRBD2 aligns across 8 bases. Germline CDR1 and CDR2: SGHDT and YYEEEE. The CDR3 runs 16 residues. V dropped 0 bases and J dropped 3; count of bases not matched to a gene: 6. The CDR3 nucleotides are TGTGCCAGCAGCTTGGGGGCGGGACTAGGGACAGATACGCAGTATTTT. It translates to CASSLGAGLGTDTQYF.

This clonotype occurred a few times. The chain couples TRBV6-2 or TRBV6-3 to TRBJ2-7; TRBD2 is a possible D gene (5 bases). Germline CDR1 is MNHEY and CDR2 is SVGEGT. V lost 5 bases and J 0 bases, leaving 14 bases between the germline ends. This CDR3 region has 15 residues. CDR3 nucleotide sequence: TGTGCCAGCAGTGGACGCGGGTGGAGCTCCTACGAGCAGTACTTC. Its translation: CASSGRGWSSYEQYF.

V is TRBV12-3 or TRBV12-4 and J is TRBJ2-3; 10 nucleotides match TRBD2. There are 18 residues in the CDR3. Unmatched junction bases numbered 8, after V lost 0 bases and J lost 2 bases. The CDR3 DNA sequence: TGTGCCAGCAGTTTAGCGTTAGGAGGACTAGCGGTCACAGATACGCAGTATTTT. Amino acid sequence: CASSLALGGLAVTDTQYF.

This clonotype was found many times. The chain recombines TRBV29-1 with TRBJ2-5, with D perhaps assigned TRBD1 or TRBD2 (6 bases each). The length of the CDR3 is 12 residues. The V end was cut by 4 bases, the J end by 5 bases, with 11 bases between. Germline CDR1 and CDR2: SQVTM and ANQGSEA. The CDR3 spells CSVVRGQETQYF. The CDR3 nucleotides are TGCAGCGTTGTCCGGGGGCAGGAGACCCAGTACTTC.

Ten or more counts support this clonotype. The genes are TRBV29-1 and TRBJ1-1; possible D gene TRBD1, 5 bases. This CDR3 is 13 amino acids long. V was pared by 5 bases and J by 7 bases, with 17 bases between. The germline CDR1 and CDR2 sequences are SQVTM and ANQGSEA. The CDR3 region is CSVRKLTGDEAFF. For the CDR3, the DNA is TGCAGCGTTCGCAAATTAACAGGAGATGAAGCTTTCTTT.

The rearrangement uses TRBV19 and TRBJ2-7; D gene ambiguous. CDR1 is LNHDA, CDR2 SQIVND, per germline (reference sequence). V was clipped by 5 bases and J by 0 bases, with 8 bases between them. The CDR3 sequence is 13 residues long. CDR3 bases: TGTGCCAGTAGTGTCCGGGCCTCCTACGAGCAGTACTTC. Encoded protein: CASSVRASYEQYF.

The J gene is TRBJ2-7, the V gene TRBV7-6; D not certain. The CDR3 is 11 amino acids. The V end was cut by 3 bases, the J end by 3 bases, with 3 bases between. Germline values: CDR1 SGHVS, CDR2 FNYEAQ. The CDR3 DNA follows: TGTGCCAGCAGCTTCCACTACGAGCAGTACTTC. It yields the protein CASSFHYEQYF. Filled out from reference TRBV7-6 and TRBJ2-7, the complete variable domain reads GAGVSQSPRYKVTKRGQDVALRCDPISGHVSLYWYRQALGQGPEFLTYFNYEAQQDKSGLPNDRFSAERPEGSISTLTIQRTEQRDSAMYRCASSFHYEQYFGPGTRLTVT.

This clonotype was detected many times. CDR3 loop: CSVEGTGTYEQYF. CDR3 sequence (DNA): TGCAGCGTTGAGGGGACTGGGACCTACGAGCAGTACTTC. The V gene is TRBV29-1, the J gene TRBJ2-7; D may be TRBD2 (6 bases). The germline gives CDR1 SQVTM, CDR2 ANQGSEA. The CDR3 totals 13 residues. V gave up 3 bases and J gave up 2 bases, with 11 bases separating them.

This clonotype occurred many times. This rearrangement joins TRBV2 to TRBJ2-7; D gene uncertain. The CDR3 totals 11 residues. Trimming cost V 5 bases and J 2 bases, with 4 bases left between them. Germline V gives CDR1 SNHLY, CDR2 FYNNEI. The CDR3 nucleotides read TGTGCCAGCAGTCCTACCTACGAGCAGTACTTC. Amino acid sequence: CASSPTYEQYF.

This clonotype came up a few times. J is TRBJ1-1 and V is TRBV4-1; TRBD1 agrees at 9 bases. Trimming cost V 7 bases and J 4 bases; bases outside gene matches: 13. The CDR3 is made up of 16 amino acids. The germline V gene has CDR1 MGHRA and CDR2 YSYEKL. CDR3 in DNA: TGCGCCAGCAACAACCACAGGGGGCAGGGGGGCACTGAAGCTTTCTTT. It yields the protein CASNNHRGQGGTEAFF.

This clonotype has ten or more counts. In DNA, the CDR3 is TGTGCCAGCAGCCCCCGTGGACAGGGGTCAAGGGACTACGAGCAGTACTTC. Protein sequence: CASSPRGQGSRDYEQYF. This chain connects TRBV3-1 to TRBJ2-7, with 9 bases fitting TRBD1. This CDR3 has 17 amino acids. CDR1 and CDR2 (germline): LGHDT, YNNKEL (reference sequence). V trimming: 4 bases; J trimming: 3 bases; junction bases outside the gene matches: 13.